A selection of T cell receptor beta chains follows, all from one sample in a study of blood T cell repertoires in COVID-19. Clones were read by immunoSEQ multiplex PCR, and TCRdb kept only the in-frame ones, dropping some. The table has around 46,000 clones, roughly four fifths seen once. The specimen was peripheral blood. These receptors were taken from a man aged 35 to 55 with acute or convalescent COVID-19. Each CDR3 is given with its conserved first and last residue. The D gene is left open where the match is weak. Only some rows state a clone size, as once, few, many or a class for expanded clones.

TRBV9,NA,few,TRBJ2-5,TGTGCCAGCAGCACGCGGGGTCGGGGAGAGACCCAGTACTTC,CASSTRGRGETQYF
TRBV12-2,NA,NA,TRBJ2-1,TGTGCAAGTCGCTTAGGACCCGGTGCCAGGGAGGCCATCGATGAGCAGTTCTTC,CASRLGPGAREAIDEQFF
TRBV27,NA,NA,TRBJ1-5,TGTGCCAGCAGTTCCTTTGGCTACGGGGAGCCCCAGCATTTT,CASSSFGYGEPQHF
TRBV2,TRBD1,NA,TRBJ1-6,TGTGCCAGCAGTCTCTTTGGACAGGGGAATTCACCCCTCCACTTT,CASSLFGQGNSPLHF
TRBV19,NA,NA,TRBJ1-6,TGTGCCAGCCCCACGACAGGCTTGAGAGCCTATAATTCACCCCTCCACTTT,CASPTTGLRAYNSPLHF
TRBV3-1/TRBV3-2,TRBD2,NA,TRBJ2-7,TGTGCCAGCAGCCGGGGGGGTGTCTACCCACCTAGGGAGCAGTACTTC,CASSRGGVYPPREQYF
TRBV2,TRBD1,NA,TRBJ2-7,TGTGCCACCGCTCGGGGGACAGGGGGCTACGAGCAGTACTTC,CATARGTGGYEQYF
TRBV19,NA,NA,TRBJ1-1,TGTGCCAGTAGTAGGGATGGGGGCGCGAACACTGAAGCTTTCTTT,CASSRDGGANTEAFF
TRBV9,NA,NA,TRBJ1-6,TGTGCCAGCAGCTCAGACACCCGTGGGAATTCACCCCTCCACTTT,CASSSDTRGNSPLHF
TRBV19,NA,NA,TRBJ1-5,TGTGCCAGTAGTATTGGGAGGGCCCCACTAAAGGGACAGCCCCAGCATTTT,CASSIGRAPLKGQPQHF
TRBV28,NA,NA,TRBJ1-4,TGTGCCAGCAGTGAACAAATTAATGAAAAACTGTTTTTT,CASSEQINEKLFF
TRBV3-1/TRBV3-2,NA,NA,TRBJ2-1,TGTGCCAGCAGCCAAGATGGCCGGGCAGGGTCGGGGGATGAGCAGTTCTTC,CASSQDGRAGSGDEQFF
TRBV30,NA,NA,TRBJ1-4,TGTGCCTGGAGTGCCGCCGGGGGCGGGAGGGATGAAAAACTGTTTTTT,CAWSAAGGGRDEKLFF
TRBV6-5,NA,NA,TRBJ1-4,TGTGCCAGCAGTTACGGTCCCGACCTAGATGAAAAACTGTTTTTT,CASSYGPDLDEKLFF
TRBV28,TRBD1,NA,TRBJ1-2,TGTGCCAGCAGCTGGGACAGGGGGCATGGCTACACCTTC,CASSWDRGHGYTF
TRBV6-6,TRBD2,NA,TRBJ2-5,TGTGCCAGCAGTTACAACGGGGGGGAGACCCAGTACTTC,CASSYNGGETQYF
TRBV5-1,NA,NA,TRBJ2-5,TGCGCCAGCAGCTTGTCGCCTAGCAAAGAGACCCAGTACTTC,CASSLSPSKETQYF
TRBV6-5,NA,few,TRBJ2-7,TGTGCCAGCAGTTACTCCACTAGGGCCCTCTACGAGCAGTACTTC,CASSYSTRALYEQYF
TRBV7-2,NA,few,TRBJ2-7,TGTGCCAGCAGCTTAATATCAAGGGGCGCCGACCAGCAGTACTTC,CASSLISRGADQQYF
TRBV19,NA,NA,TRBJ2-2,TGTGCCAGTAGTATAGCGAACAGGGATTCCGGGGAGCTGTTTTTT,CASSIANRDSGELFF
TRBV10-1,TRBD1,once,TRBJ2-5,TGCGCCAGCAGTGTGGGACAGGGTGGCCAAGAGACCCAGTACTTC,CASSVGQGGQETQYF
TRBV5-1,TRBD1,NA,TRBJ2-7,TGCGCCAGCGGGCGACAGGGGGCCTACGAGCAGTACTTC,CASGRQGAYEQYF
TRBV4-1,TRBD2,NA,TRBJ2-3,TGCGCCAGCAGCCGAGGACTAGCGGCAAACACAGATACGCAGTATTTT,CASSRGLAANTDTQYF
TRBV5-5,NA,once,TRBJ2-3,TGTGCCAGCAGCTTGGGACTGGACCCGGGGGTTAGAGATACGCAGTATTTT,CASSLGLDPGVRDTQYF
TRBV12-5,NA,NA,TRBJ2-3,TGTGCTAGTGGCCGGGGGGCCATCACAGATACGCAGTATTTT,CASGRGAITDTQYF
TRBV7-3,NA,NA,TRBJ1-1,TGTGCCAGCAGCTTAACGAGGTGGGGGCCGACTTTCTTT,CASSLTRWGPTFF
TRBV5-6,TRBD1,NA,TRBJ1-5,TGTGCCAGCAGCGTCGGGAGGGGGCCGTATAGCAATCAGCCCCAGCATTTT,CASSVGRGPYSNQPQHF
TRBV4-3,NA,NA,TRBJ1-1,TGCGCCAGCAGCCAAGATGTGGTGGGCGCCAGGGCGCGGGGGAACACTGAAGCTTTCTTT,CASSQDVVGARARGNTEAFF
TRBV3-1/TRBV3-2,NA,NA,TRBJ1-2,TGTGCCAGCAGCCCGCCAGGGTTTTACTATGGCTACACCTTC,CASSPPGFYYGYTF
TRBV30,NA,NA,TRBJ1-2,TGTGCCTGGAGTGTAATATTTGGTCAGGGTAATGGCTACACCTTC,CAWSVIFGQGNGYTF
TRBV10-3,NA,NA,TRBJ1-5,TGTGCCATCATGGGGGCCCCTAATCAGCCCCAGCATTTT,CAIMGAPNQPQHF
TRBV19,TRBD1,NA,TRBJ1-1,TGTGCCAGTAGTAAAGGACAGGGGACAATGGGAGCTTTCTTT,CASSKGQGTMGAFF
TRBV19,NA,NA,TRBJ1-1,TGTGCCAGTAGTATGTTTCGTTACACTGAAGCTTTCTTT,CASSMFRYTEAFF
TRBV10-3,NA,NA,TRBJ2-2,TGTGCCATCAGTGGACAGACCGGGCGTGTCACCGGGGAGCTGTTTTTT,CAISGQTGRVTGELFF
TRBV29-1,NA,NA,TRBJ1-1,TGCAGCGTGGGGCAGGGAGGAGCAGCGACTGAAGCTTTCTTT,CSVGQGGAATEAFF
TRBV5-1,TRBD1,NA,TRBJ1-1,TGCGCCAGCAGCTTCGGAGACAGGGATGCTTACACTGAAGCTTTCTTT,CASSFGDRDAYTEAFF
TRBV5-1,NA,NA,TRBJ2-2,TGCGCCAGCAGCTGGGACTTTACCGGGGAGCTGTTTTTT,CASSWDFTGELFF
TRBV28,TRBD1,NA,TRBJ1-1,TGTGCCAGCAGTTCAGGGGGGTTGAACACTGAAGCTTTCTTT,CASSSGGLNTEAFF
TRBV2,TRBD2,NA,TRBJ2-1,TGTGCCAGCAGTGAACTAGCGGGATCGGAGCAGTTCTTC,CASSELAGSEQFF
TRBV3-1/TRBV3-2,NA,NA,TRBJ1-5,TGTGCCAGCAGCCTACGGGGGGATCAGCCCCAGCATTTT,CASSLRGDQPQHF
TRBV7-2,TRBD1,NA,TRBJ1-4,TGTGCCAGCAGCCCTCCAGGGGGGAAGGGTGAAAAACTGTTTTTT,CASSPPGGKGEKLFF
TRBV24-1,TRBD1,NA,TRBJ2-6,TGTGCCACCAGTGAAAATCGGGCAGGGGGCGCTGGGGCCAACGTCCTGACTTTC,CATSENRAGGAGANVLTF
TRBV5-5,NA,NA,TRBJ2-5,TGTGCCAGCAGCTTGTTTGTATTGGAGACCCAGTACTTC,CASSLFVLETQYF
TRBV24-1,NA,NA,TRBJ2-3,TGTGCCACCAGTGCGGTCGGGGCGGGGACAGATACGCAGTATTTT,CATSAVGAGTDTQYF
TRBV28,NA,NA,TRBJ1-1,TGTGCCAGCAGTTTAAGTAGCACTGAAGCTTTCTTT,CASSLSSTEAFF
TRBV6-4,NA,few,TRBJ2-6,TGTGCCAGCAGTGACGGAGGCTCTGGGGCCAACGTCCTGACTTTC,CASSDGGSGANVLTF
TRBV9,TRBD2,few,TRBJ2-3,TGTGCCAGCAGCGTAGTAGTCACTAGCGGGGCAGATACGCAGTATTTT,CASSVVVTSGADTQYF
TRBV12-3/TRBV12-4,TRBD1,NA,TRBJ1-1,TGTGCCAGCAGCCGGACAGGGGTTACTGAAGCTTTCTTT,CASSRTGVTEAFF
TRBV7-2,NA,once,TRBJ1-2,TGTGCCAGCAGCTTAGCGACGGGATTAGGTGGCTACACCTTC,CASSLATGLGGYTF
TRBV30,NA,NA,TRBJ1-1,TGTGCCTGGAGTGTATTAAGGGGGGGTACTGAAGCTTTCTTT,CAWSVLRGGTEAFF
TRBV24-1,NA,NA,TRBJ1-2,TGTGCCACCGCTGAAGGGGCGGGAACCGGCTACACCTTC,CATAEGAGTGYTF
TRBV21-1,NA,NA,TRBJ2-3,TGTGCCAGCAGCACCGACAGGTGCACAGATACGCAGTATTTT,CASSTDRCTDTQYF